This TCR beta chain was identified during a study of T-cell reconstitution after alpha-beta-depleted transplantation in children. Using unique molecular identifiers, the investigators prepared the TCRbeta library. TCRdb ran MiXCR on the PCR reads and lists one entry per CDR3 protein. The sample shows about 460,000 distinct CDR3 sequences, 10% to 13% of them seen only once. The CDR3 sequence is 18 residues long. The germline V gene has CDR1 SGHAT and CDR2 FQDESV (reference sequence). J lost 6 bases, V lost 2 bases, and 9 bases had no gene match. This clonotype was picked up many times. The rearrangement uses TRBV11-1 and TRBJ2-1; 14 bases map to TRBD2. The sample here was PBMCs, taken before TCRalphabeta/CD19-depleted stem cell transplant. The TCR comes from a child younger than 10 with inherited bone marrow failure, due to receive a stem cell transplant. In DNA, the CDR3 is TGTGCCAGCAGCTTATGGGGACTAGCGGGAGATATTGGCAATGAGCAGTTCTTC. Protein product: CASSLWGLAGDIGNEQFF. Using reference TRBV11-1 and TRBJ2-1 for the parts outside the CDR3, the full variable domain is EAEVAQSPRYKITEKSQAVAFWCDPISGHATLYWYRQILGQGPELLVQFQDESVVDDSQLPKDRFSAERLKGVDSTLKIQPAELGDSAMYLCASSLWGLAGDIGNEQFFGPGTRLTVL.